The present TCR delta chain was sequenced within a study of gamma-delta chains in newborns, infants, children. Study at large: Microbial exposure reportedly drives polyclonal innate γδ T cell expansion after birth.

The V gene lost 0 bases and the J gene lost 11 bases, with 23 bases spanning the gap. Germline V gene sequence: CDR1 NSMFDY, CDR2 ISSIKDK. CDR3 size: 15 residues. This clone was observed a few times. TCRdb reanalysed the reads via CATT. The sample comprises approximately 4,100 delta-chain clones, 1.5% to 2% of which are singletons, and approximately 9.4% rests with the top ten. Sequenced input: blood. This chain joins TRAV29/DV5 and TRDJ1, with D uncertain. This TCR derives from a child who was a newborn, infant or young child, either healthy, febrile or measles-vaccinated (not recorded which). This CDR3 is CAASARSHPSRKLIF. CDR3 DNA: TGTGCAGCAAGCGCGCGATCCCACCCCTCACGTAAGCTCATCTTT. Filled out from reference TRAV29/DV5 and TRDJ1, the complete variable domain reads DQQVKQNSPSLSVQEGRISILNCDYTNSMFDYFLWYKKYPAEGPTFLISISSIKDKNEDGRFTVFLNKSAKHLSLHIVPSQPGDSAVYFCAASARSHPSRKLIFGKGTRVTVEP.